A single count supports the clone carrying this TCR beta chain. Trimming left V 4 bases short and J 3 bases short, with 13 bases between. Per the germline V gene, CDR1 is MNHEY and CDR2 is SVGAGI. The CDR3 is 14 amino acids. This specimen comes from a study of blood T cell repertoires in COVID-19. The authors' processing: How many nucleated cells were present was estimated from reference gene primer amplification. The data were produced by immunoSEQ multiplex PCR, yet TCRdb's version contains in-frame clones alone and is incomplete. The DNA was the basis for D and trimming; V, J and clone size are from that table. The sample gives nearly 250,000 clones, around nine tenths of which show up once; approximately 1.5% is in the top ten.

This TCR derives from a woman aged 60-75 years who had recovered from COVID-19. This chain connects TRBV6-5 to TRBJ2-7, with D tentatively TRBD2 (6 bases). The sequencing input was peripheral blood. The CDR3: CASSLVADNYEQYF. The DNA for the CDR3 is TGTGCCAGCAGTTTAGTAGCGGATAACTACGAGCAGTACTTC.